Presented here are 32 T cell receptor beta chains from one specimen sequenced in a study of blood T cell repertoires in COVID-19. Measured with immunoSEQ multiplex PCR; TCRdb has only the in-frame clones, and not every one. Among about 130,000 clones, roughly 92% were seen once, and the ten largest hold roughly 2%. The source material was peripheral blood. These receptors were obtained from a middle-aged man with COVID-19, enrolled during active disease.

The CDR3 spells CASSFDRGGLTYEQYF. The CDR3 DNA follows: TGTGCCAGCAGTTTCGACAGGGGGGGCCTAACCTACGAGCAGTACTTC. The chain links TRBV6-2 or TRBV6-3 to TRBJ2-7, with TRBD1 matching over 9 bases. CDR1 is MNHEY, CDR2 SVGEGT, per germline. Trimming cost V 4 bases and J 2 bases; bases outside gene matches: 9. The CDR3 is made up of 16 amino acids.

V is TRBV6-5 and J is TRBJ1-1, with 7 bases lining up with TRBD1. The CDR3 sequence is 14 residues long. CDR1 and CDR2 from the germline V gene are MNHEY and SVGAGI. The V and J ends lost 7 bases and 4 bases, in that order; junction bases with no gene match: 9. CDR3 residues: CASTVDRASTEAFF. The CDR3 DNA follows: TGTGCCAGCACCGTCGACAGGGCCTCCACTGAAGCTTTCTTT.

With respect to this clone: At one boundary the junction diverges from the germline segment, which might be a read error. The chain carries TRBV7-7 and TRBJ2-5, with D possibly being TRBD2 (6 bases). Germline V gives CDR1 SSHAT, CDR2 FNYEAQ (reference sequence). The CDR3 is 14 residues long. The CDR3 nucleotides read TGTGCTAGCAGCTTTGGAGGGGTTGGGGAGACCCAGTACTTC. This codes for CASSFGGVGETQYF.

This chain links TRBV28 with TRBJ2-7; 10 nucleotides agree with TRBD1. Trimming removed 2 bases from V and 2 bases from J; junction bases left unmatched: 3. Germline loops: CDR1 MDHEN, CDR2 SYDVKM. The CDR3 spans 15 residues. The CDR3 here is CASSLEGQGTYEQYF. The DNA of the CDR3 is TGTGCCAGCAGTTTAGAGGGACAGGGGACCTACGAGCAGTACTTC.

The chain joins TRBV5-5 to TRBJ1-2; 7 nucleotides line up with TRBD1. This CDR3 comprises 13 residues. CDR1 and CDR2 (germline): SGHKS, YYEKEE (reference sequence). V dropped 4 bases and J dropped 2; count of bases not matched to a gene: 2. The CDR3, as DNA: TGTGCCAGCAGCGACAGGGTGAACTATGGCTACACCTTC. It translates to CASSDRVNYGYTF.

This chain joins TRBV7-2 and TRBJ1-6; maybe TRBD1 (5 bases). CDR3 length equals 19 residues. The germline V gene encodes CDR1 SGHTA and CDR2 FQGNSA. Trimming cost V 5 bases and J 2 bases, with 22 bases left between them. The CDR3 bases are TGTGCCAGCAGCATCCCGGGACCCTCGGGAGCTCCCTATAATTCACCCCTCCACTTT. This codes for CASSIPGPSGAPYNSPLHF. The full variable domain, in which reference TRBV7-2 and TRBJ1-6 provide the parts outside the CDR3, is GAGVSQSPSNKVTEKGKDVELRCDPISGHTALYWYRQSLGQGLEFLIYFQGNSAPDKSGLPSDRFSAERTGGSVSTLTIQRTQQEDSAVYLCASSIPGPSGAPYNSPLHFGNGTRLTVT.

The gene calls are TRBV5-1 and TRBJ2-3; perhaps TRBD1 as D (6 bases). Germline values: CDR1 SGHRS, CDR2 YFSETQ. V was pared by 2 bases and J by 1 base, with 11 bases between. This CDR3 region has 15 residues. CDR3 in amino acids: CASSLTGLGTDTQYF. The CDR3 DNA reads TGCGCCAGCAGCTTAACAGGGTTAGGCACAGATACGCAGTATTTT.

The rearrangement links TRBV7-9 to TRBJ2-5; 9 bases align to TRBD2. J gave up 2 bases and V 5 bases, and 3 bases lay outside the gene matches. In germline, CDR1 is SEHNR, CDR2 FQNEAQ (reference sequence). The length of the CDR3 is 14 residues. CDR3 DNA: TGTGCCAGCAGCGTGACTAGCGGACAAGAGACCCAGTACTTC. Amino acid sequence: CASSVTSGQETQYF.

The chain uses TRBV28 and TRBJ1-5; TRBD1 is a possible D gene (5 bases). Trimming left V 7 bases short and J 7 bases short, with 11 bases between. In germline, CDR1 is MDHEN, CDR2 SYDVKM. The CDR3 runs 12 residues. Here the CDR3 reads CASTPGVQPQHF. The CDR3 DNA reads TGTGCCAGCACCCCGGGGGTCCAGCCCCAGCATTTT. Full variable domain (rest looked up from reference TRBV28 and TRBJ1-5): DVKVTQSSRYLVKRTGEKVFLECVQDMDHENMFWYRQDPGLGLRLIYFSYDVKMKEKGDIPEGYSVSREKKERFSLILESASTNQTSMYLCASTPGVQPQHFGDGTRLSIL.

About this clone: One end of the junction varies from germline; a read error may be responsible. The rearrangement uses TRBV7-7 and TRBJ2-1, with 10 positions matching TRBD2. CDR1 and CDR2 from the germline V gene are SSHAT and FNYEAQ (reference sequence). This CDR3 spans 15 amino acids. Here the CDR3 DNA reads TGTGCTAGCAGTCGAGGACTAGCGGACTACAATGAGCAGTTCTTC. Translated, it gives CASSRGLADYNEQFF.

CDR3: CASSPDPGETQYF. CDR3 nucleotide sequence: TGTGCCAGCAGCCCTGACCCGGGAGAGACCCAGTACTTC. The chain recombines TRBV7-3 with TRBJ2-5; D unclear. The CDR3 spans 13 residues. Germline CDR1 reads SGHTA; CDR2 reads FQGTGA. Trimming removed 5 bases at V and 4 bases at J, with 11 bases between.

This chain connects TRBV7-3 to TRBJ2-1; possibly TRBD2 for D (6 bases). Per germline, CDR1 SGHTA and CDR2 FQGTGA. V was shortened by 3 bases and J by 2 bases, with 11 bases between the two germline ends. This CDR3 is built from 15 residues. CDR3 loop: CASSFSEGPYNEQFF. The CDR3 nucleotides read TGTGCCAGCAGCTTTTCGGAGGGCCCCTACAATGAGCAGTTCTTC.

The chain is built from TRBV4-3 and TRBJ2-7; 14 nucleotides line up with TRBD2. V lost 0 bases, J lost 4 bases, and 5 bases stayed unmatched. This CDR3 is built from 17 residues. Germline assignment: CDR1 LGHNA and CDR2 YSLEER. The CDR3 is CASSQDTGTSGRYEQYF. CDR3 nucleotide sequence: TGCGCCAGCAGCCAAGATACGGGGACTAGCGGGAGATACGAGCAGTACTTC.

The CDR3, as DNA: TGTGCCAGCAGTCCCCCGGGACTAGCGGGAGGGCCCTCGAAGACCCAGTACTTC. Its translation is CASSPPGLAGGPSKTQYF. The V and J genes are TRBV6-6 and TRBJ2-5; 16 bases align to TRBD2. The CDR3 contains 18 residues. V trimming: 5 bases; J trimming: 6 bases; junction bases outside the gene matches: 12. In germline, CDR1 is MNHNY, CDR2 SVGAGI (reference sequence).

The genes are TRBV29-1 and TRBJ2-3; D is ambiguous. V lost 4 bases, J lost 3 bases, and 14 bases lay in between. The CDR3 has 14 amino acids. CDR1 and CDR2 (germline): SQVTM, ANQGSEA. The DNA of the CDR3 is TGCAGCGTTGTAGGCCAGCTGAGGACAGATACGCAGTATTTT. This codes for CSVVGQLRTDTQYF.

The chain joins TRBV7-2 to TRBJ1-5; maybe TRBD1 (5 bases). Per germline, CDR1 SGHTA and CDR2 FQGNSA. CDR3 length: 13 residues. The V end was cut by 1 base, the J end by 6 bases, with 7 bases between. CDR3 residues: CASSLVTGQPQHF. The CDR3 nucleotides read TGTGCCAGCAGCTTAGTAACAGGTCAGCCCCAGCATTTT.

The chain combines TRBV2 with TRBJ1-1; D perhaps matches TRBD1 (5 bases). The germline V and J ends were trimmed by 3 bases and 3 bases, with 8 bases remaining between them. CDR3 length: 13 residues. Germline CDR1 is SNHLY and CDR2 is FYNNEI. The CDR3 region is CASSEWGDTEAFF. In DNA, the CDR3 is TGTGCCAGCAGTGAGTGGGGGGACACTGAAGCTTTCTTT.

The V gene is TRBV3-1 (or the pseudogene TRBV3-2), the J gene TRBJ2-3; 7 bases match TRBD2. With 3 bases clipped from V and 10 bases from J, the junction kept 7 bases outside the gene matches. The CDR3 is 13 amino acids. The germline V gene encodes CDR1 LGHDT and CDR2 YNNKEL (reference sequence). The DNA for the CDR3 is TGTGCCAGCAGCCACCCTACTAGCGAAGCGCAGTATTTT. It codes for CASSHPTSEAQYF.

The CDR3 DNA reads as TGTGCCAGTAGTTACTCCATGAACACTGAAGCTTTCTTT. Translated, it gives CASSYSMNTEAFF. This chain uses TRBV19 with TRBJ1-1; no clear D. This CDR3 comprises 13 residues. V lost 5 bases, J lost 0 bases, and 7 bases lay in between. Germline values: CDR1 LNHDA, CDR2 SQIVND (reference sequence).

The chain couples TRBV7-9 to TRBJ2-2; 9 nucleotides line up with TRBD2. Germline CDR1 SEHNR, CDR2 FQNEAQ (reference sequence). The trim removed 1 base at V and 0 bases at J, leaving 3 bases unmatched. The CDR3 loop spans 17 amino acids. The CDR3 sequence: CASSLERLAANTGELFF. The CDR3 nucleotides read TGTGCCAGCAGCTTAGAGCGACTAGCGGCGAACACCGGGGAGCTGTTTTTT.

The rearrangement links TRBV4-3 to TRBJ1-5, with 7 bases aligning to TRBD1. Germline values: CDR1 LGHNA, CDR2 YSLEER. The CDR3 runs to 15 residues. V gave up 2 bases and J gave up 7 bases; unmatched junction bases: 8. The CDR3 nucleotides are TGCGCCAGCAGCCAACTACAGGGGCTTGGGCAGCCCCAGCATTTT. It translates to CASSQLQGLGQPQHF.

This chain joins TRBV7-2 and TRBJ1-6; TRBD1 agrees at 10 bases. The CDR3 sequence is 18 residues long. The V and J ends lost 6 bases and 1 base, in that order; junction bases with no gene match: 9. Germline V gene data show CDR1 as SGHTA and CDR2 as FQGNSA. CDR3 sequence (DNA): TGTGCCAGCAGTACCGGGACAGGGGTTTTTTCCTATAATTCACCCCTCCACTTT. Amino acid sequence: CASSTGTGVFSYNSPLHF.

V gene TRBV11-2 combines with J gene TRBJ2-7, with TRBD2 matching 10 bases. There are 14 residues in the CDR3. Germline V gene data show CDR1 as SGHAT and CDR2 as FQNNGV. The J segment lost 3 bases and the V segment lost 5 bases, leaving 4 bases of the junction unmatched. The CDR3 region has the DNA TGTGCCAGCAGCCGAACTAGCGGGATCTACGAGCAGTACGTC. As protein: CASSRTSGIYEQYV.

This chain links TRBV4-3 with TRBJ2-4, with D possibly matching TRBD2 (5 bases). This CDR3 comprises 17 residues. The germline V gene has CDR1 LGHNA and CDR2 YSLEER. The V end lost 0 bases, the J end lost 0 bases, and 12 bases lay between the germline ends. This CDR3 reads CASSQDRDYLAKNIQYF. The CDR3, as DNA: TGCGCCAGCAGCCAAGATCGCGACTATTTAGCCAAAAACATTCAGTACTTC.

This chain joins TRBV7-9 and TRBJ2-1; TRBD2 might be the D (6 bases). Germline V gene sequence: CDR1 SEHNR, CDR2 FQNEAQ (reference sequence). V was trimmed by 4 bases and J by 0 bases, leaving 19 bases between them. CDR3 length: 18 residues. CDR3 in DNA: TGTGCCAGCAGCTCCCTCCGAACTAGCTCGAGCTCCTACAATGAGCAGTTCTTC. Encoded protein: CASSSLRTSSSSYNEQFF.

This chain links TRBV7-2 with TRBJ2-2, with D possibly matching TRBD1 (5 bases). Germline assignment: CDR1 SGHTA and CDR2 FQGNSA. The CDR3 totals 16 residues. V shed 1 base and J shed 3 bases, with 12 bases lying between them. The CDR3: CASSLEGLTDTGELFF. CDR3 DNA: TGTGCCAGCAGCTTAGAGGGGTTAACAGACACCGGGGAGCTGTTTTTT. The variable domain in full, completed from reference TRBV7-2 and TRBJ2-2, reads GAGVSQSPSNKVTEKGKDVELRCDPISGHTALYWYRQSLGQGLEFLIYFQGNSAPDKSGLPSDRFSAERTGGSVSTLTIQRTQQEDSAVYLCASSLEGLTDTGELFFGEGSRLTVL.

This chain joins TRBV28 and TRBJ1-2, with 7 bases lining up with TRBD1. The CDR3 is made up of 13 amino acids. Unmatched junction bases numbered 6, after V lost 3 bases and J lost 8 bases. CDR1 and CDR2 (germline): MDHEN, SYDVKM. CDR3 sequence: CASSFSTGRGYTF. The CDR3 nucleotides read TGTGCCAGCAGTTTCTCGACAGGGAGGGGCTACACCTTC.

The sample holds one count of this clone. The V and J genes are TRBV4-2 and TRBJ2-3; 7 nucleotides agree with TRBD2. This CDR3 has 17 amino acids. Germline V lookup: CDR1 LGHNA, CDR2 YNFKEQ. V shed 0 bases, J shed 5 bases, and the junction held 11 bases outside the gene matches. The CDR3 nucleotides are TGTGCCAGCAGCCAAGATAAGGTAGGCGGGAGTGGAGATACGCAGTATTTT. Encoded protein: CASSQDKVGGSGDTQYF.

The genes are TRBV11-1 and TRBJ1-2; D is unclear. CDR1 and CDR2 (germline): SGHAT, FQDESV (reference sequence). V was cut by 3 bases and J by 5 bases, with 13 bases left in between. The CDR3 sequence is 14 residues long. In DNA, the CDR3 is TGTGCCAGCAGCTTGGGTCCGGGAAGGTATGGCTACACCTTC. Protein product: CASSLGPGRYGYTF.

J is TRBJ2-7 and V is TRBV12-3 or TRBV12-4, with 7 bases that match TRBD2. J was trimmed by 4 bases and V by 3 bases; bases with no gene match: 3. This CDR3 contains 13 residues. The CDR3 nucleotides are TGTGCCAGCAGTTTGGGGGGGACTTACGAGCAGTACGTC. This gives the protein CASSLGGTYEQYV.

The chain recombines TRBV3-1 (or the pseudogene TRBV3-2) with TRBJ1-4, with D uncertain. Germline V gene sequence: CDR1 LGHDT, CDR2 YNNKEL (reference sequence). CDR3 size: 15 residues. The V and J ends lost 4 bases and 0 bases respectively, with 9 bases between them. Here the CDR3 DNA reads TGTGCCAGCAGCCTGGAGGAGGCAACTAATGAAAAACTGTTTTTT. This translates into CASSLEEATNEKLFF.

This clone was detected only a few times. Here the CDR3 reads CASSEVGQGIQPQHF. Here the CDR3 DNA reads TGTGCCAGCAGTGAAGTGGGACAGGGAATACAGCCCCAGCATTTT. V and J are TRBV2 and TRBJ1-5; 9 nucleotides agree with TRBD1. This CDR3 comprises 15 residues. V lost 1 base to trimming and J lost 7 bases; unmatched junction nucleotides: 5. In germline, CDR1 is SNHLY, CDR2 FYNNEI.